The 32 T cell receptor beta chains below all came from one sample that was sequenced in a study of HIV-infected patients and healthy controls (dated by TCRdb to the mid-2010s). Libraries came from 5' RACE. Data came from an Illumina MiSeq. TCRdb cleaned the public reads at Q25 with fastp, built clones with MiXCR and kept in-frame beta chains. Identical CDR3 protein sequences are pooled into one entry, listed with their most common genes and DNA. The sample yields 18,000 or so distinct CDR3 sequences; approximately 16% were counted once. The leading ten clones occupy 24% of the sample. Material: CD8+ T cells from blood. The receptors derive from a human donor in good health.

V and J are TRBV6-4 and TRBJ1-5; the match to TRBD1 covers 11 bases. Trimming took 8 bases from V and 0 from J; bases not matched to a gene: 9. The CDR3 covers 17 residues. Per germline, CDR1 MRHNA and CDR2 SNTAGT. CDR3 sequence: CASFWDRGKNSNQPQHF. As DNA, the CDR3 is TGTGCCAGCTTTTGGGACAGGGGGAAGAATAGCAATCAGCCCCAGCATTTT.

This clonotype appeared many times. This chain connects TRBV5-4 to TRBJ2-1; D not certain. CDR1 is SGHNT and CDR2 is YYREEE in the germline V gene (reference sequence). V dropped 2 bases and J dropped 4 bases, with 7 bases sitting between them. The CDR3 has 13 residues. Written as DNA, the CDR3 is TGTGCCAGCAGCTTACAGCATTACAATGAGCAGTTCTTC. It specifies CASSLQHYNEQFF.

Concerning this clonotype: A much larger clone sits a single nucleotide away, making a read error possible. The V and J genes are TRBV7-6 and TRBJ2-5; 7 bases are a match to TRBD1. The J segment lost 2 bases and the V segment lost 6 bases, leaving 3 bases of the junction unmatched. CDR3 length: 13 amino acids. Germline V gene lookup returns CDR1 SGHVS and CDR2 FNYEAQ. CDR3 protein: CASRRGQQETQYF. The CDR3 nucleotides are TGTGCCAGCAGACGGGGACAGCAAGAGACCCAGTACTTC.

The sample holds many counts of this clonotype. The rearrangement links TRBV2 to TRBJ2-3, with TRBD2 identical over 9 bases. Germline values: CDR1 SNHLY, CDR2 FYNNEI. The CDR3 consists of 16 residues. V lost 6 bases and J lost 0; bases outside the gene matches: 7. CDR3 nucleotide sequence: TGTGCCAGCAGAATTACCGGGACTAGCAGCACAGATACGCAGTATTTT. Amino acid sequence: CASRITGTSSTDTQYF.

This clonotype has a count of ten or more. The V call is TRBV28, the J call TRBJ2-7, with D maybe TRBD1 (7 bases). In germline, CDR1 is MDHEN, CDR2 SYDVKM. Between the trimmed V and J ends, which lost 4 bases and 0 bases, there was a span of 13 bases. The CDR3 runs 15 residues. In nucleotides, the CDR3 is TGTGCCAGCAGTTACGGCGGGGACAGCTCCTACGAGCAGTACTTC. The encoded protein is CASSYGGDSSYEQYF.

The V gene is TRBV12-3 or TRBV12-4, the J gene TRBJ2-3; 7 bases are shared with TRBD2. The length of the CDR3 is 15 residues. V gave up 3 bases and J gave up 3 bases; unmatched junction bases: 6. Here the CDR3 reads CASSFRGGSTDTQYF. In DNA form, the CDR3 reads TGTGCCAGCAGTTTCCGGGGCGGGAGTACAGATACGCAGTATTTT.

This clonotype was recorded at least ten times. V usage is TRBV27 and J usage is TRBJ1-1; D is unclear. The CDR3 has 16 amino acids. Germline CDR1 and CDR2: MNHEY and SMNVEV (reference sequence). V was pared by 5 bases and J by 4 bases, with 20 bases between. The CDR3 here is CASSPSRTPKGTEAFF. In DNA form, the CDR3 reads TGTGCCAGCAGTCCCTCCCGTACCCCCAAGGGCACTGAAGCTTTCTTT.

This clonotype has ten or more counts. The V and J genes are TRBV4-3 and TRBJ1-3; D is ambiguous. Deletions cut 4 bases from V and 4 bases from J, with 8 bases between. The CDR3 covers 13 residues. Germline lookup yields CDR1 LGHNA and CDR2 YSLEER. The DNA of the CDR3 is TGCGCCAGCAGCCCCCCGTCCGGAAACACCATATATTTT. Its protein is CASSPPSGNTIYF.

This clonotype was seen ten or more times. The chain employs TRBV11-3 and TRBJ2-7; D may be TRBD1 (6 bases). From germline, CDR1 is SGHNT and CDR2 YENEEA. This CDR3 contains 17 residues. The V and J ends lost 1 base and 2 bases respectively, with 18 bases between them. CDR3 DNA sequence: TGTGCCAGCAGCTTAGGAGCACAGGGAAACCGTCCCTACGAGCAGTACTTC. The encoded protein is CASSLGAQGNRPYEQYF.

This clonotype was counted at least ten times. CDR3 loop: CASSYPPPRDQPQHF. CDR3 DNA sequence: TGTGCCAGCAGTTACCCCCCCCCCCGGGACCAGCCCCAGCATTTT. The chain links TRBV6-2 or TRBV6-3 to TRBJ1-5, with D tentatively TRBD1 (5 bases). The germline gives CDR1 MNHEY, CDR2 SVGEGT. With 2 bases removed from V and 7 bases from J, the gap between germline ends came to 15 bases. The CDR3 has 15 residues.

The gene calls are TRBV4-2 and TRBJ2-7; tentatively, D is TRBD1 (6 bases). The germline V gene has CDR1 LGHNA and CDR2 YNFKEQ. The CDR3 covers 16 residues. Trimming left V 2 bases short and J 3 bases short, with 17 bases between. DNA of the CDR3: TGTGCCAGCAGCCAAATTTCAAGGGGGTACAACTACGAGCAGTACTTC. It yields the protein CASSQISRGYNYEQYF.

This chain links TRBV7-9 with TRBJ1-2, with a possible D match to TRBD1 (6 bases). The CDR3 runs 16 residues. Trimming shortened V by 5 bases and J by 0 bases, and 16 bases separated the two germline ends. Germline assignment: CDR1 SEHNR and CDR2 FQNEAQ (reference sequence). The CDR3 nucleotides read TGTGCCAGCAGCCCCTGGACGGGACAAGCTAACTATGGCTACACCTTC. The encoded protein is CASSPWTGQANYGYTF. The variable domain in full, with the rest retrieved from reference TRBV7-9 and TRBJ1-2, is DTGVSQNPRHKITKRGQNVTFRCDPISEHNRLYWYRQTLGQGPEFLTYFQNEAQLEKSRLLSDRFSAERPKGSFSTLEIQRTEQGDSAMYLCASSPWTGQANYGYTFGSGTRLTVV.

This clonotype was recorded many times. V gene TRBV29-1 combines with J gene TRBJ1-1; no firm D call. V lost 2 bases and J 1 base, leaving 5 bases between the germline ends. The germline gives CDR1 SQVTM, CDR2 ANQGSEA. The CDR3 is made up of 12 amino acids. CDR3 in DNA: TGCAGCGTTGAACAGGAGAACACTGAAGCTTTCTTT. Protein: CSVEQENTEAFF.

This clonotype has a count of ten or more. The rearrangement uses TRBV5-6 and TRBJ2-1, with TRBD2 matching 8 bases. This CDR3 has 14 residues. Germline loops: CDR1 SGHDT, CDR2 YYEEEE. J lost 6 bases, V lost 0 bases, and 2 bases had no gene match. The CDR3 DNA is TGTGCCAGCAGCTTGGGGACTAGCCCCAATGAGCAGTTCTTC. Protein sequence: CASSLGTSPNEQFF.

A note on this clonotype: A read error may explain this, as a much larger clone is one base away. The CDR3 end shows no conserved phenylalanine or tryptophan, and so a read error is likely. The rearrangement links TRBV4-3 to TRBJ2-7; tentatively, D is TRBD2 (6 bases). CDR3 length: 16 residues. With 1 base removed from V and 6 bases from J, the gap between germline ends came to 19 bases. Germline-derived CDR1 and CDR2 are LGHNA and YSLEER. DNA for the CDR3: TGCGCCAGCAGCCAAGTTCCGGGGGTCTTAACGTCCGAGCAGTACCTC. This translates into CASSQVPGVLTSEQYL.

This clonotype was counted a few times. The J gene is TRBJ2-7, the V gene TRBV4-2, with D tentatively TRBD1 (6 bases). The CDR3 has 16 residues. Trimming removed 0 bases from V and 3 bases from J, with 15 bases in between. Germline V lookup: CDR1 LGHNA, CDR2 YNFKEQ. The CDR3 DNA follows: TGTGCCAGCAGCCAAGAGGGTGACAGGTTACACTACGAGCAGTACTTC. Protein sequence: CASSQEGDRLHYEQYF.

J is TRBJ2-2 and V is TRBV19, with unresolved D. Trimming pared 6 bases from V and 6 bases from J, leaving 8 bases between. The CDR3 spans 12 residues. The germline V gene has CDR1 LNHDA and CDR2 SQIVND (reference sequence). CDR3 DNA sequence: TGTGCCAGTAGCATGTATCCCGGGGAGCTGTTTTTT. As protein: CASSMYPGELFF.

This clonotype was observed a few times. The chain carries TRBV12-3 or TRBV12-4 and TRBJ2-7; D perhaps matches TRBD1 (5 bases). Trimming cost V 6 bases and J 4 bases, with 19 bases left between them. The CDR3 consists of 15 residues. The CDR3 region is CASSDSPGLFYEQYF. In nucleotides, the CDR3 is TGTGCCAGCAGCGACAGTCCTGGGCTGTTTTACGAGCAGTACTTC.

There are a few counts of this clonotype. The chain recombines TRBV11-2 with TRBJ2-3; 10 bases line up with TRBD1. This CDR3 has 15 amino acids. CDR1 is SGHAT, CDR2 FQNNGV, per germline. With 9 bases clipped from V and 4 bases from J, the junction kept 10 bases outside the gene matches. CDR3 amino acids: CASKAGTGDADTQYF. CDR3 bases: TGTGCCAGTAAAGCCGGGACAGGGGATGCAGATACGCAGTATTTT.

This clonotype was observed once. For the CDR3, the DNA is TGTGCCAGCAGCCGTTCAGGGGAAAGCTATGGCTACACCTTC. It translates to CASSRSGESYGYTF. This rearrangement joins TRBV13 to TRBJ1-2; D might be TRBD1 (6 bases). Trimming shortened V by 5 bases and J by 4 bases, and 14 bases separated the two germline ends. There are 14 residues in the CDR3. Germline loops: CDR1 PRHDT, CDR2 FYEKMQ (reference sequence). Full variable domain (outside the CDR3, taken from reference TRBV13 and TRBJ1-2): AAGVIQSPRHLIKEKRETATLKCYPIPRHDTVYWYQQGPGQDPQFLISFYEKMQSDKGSIPDRFSAQQFSDYHSELNMSSLELGDSALYFCASSRSGESYGYTFGSGTRLTVV.

At least ten counts were recorded for this clonotype. This chain uses TRBV7-9 with TRBJ2-1; D remains ambiguous. The CDR3 loop spans 13 amino acids. CDR1 and CDR2 (germline): SEHNR, FQNEAQ (reference sequence). V was cut by 5 bases and J by 8 bases, with 13 bases left in between. This chain's CDR3 is CASSAAFEDEQFF. The DNA of the CDR3 is TGTGCCAGCAGCGCAGCCTTTGAGGATGAGCAGTTCTTC.

The chain recombines TRBV10-3 with TRBJ2-7; TRBD2 matches at 7 bases. Germline V CDR1 and CDR2: ENHRY, SYGVKD. The CDR3 extends over 16 amino acids. The junction had 19 bases not matched to a gene; V was cut back by 7 bases and J by 7 bases. The CDR3 here is CAITEDYLGGFEEQYF. Written as DNA, the CDR3 is TGTGCCATCACCGAGGATTATTTGGGGGGGTTTGAAGAGCAGTACTTC.

V and J are TRBV12-3 or TRBV12-4 and TRBJ2-1, with 8 nucleotides matching TRBD2. The CDR3 consists of 14 residues. Losses at the gene ends were 4 bases for V and 7 bases for J; bases not matched to a gene: 6. CDR3 region: CASSSGLVLNEQFF. The CDR3 bases are TGTGCCAGCAGTTCGGGACTAGTTTTAAATGAGCAGTTCTTC.

This clonotype was found many times. The gene calls are TRBV2 and TRBJ2-5; TRBD2 might be the D (6 bases). V dropped 2 bases and J dropped 6 bases, with 10 bases sitting between them. The CDR3 length is 13 residues. The germline V gene encodes CDR1 SNHLY and CDR2 FYNNEI. The CDR3 spells CASSERGGQTQYF. The CDR3 nucleotides read TGTGCCAGCAGTGAAAGGGGAGGTCAGACCCAGTACTTC.

CDR3 DNA: TGTGCCAGCAGCTTAAACAATGAGCAGTTCTTC. Protein product: CASSLNNEQFF. The chain links TRBV13 to TRBJ2-1; D not resolved. Germline V gene sequence: CDR1 PRHDT, CDR2 FYEKMQ (reference sequence). This CDR3 is built from 11 residues. The germline V and J ends were trimmed by 2 bases and 5 bases, with 1 base remaining between them. The full variable domain, with the rest looked up from reference TRBV13 and TRBJ2-1, is AAGVIQSPRHLIKEKRETATLKCYPIPRHDTVYWYQQGPGQDPQFLISFYEKMQSDKGSIPDRFSAQQFSDYHSELNMSSLELGDSALYFCASSLNNEQFFGPGTRLTVL.

By proportion, this clonotype is medium-sized. The chain has TRBV20-1 and TRBJ2-1, with 8 bases that match TRBD1. The CDR3 is made up of 15 amino acids. Germline CDR1 DFQATT, CDR2 SNEGSKA (reference sequence). V was pared by 1 base and J by 0 bases, with 2 bases of the junction left unmatched. The CDR3 loop is CSARAQGGSYNEQFF. Here the CDR3 DNA reads TGCAGTGCTAGAGCACAGGGGGGCTCCTACAATGAGCAGTTCTTC.

This chain joins TRBV20-1 and TRBJ1-5, with 9 nucleotides matching TRBD1. The CDR3 spans 15 residues. CDR1 DFQATT and CDR2 SNEGSKA come from the germline V gene (reference sequence). Trimming at V came to 3 bases and at J to 6 bases, leaving 9 bases not matched to a gene. CDR3 protein: CSARDRGEVSQPQHF. As DNA, the CDR3 is TGCAGTGCTAGGGACAGGGGTGAAGTAAGTCAGCCCCAGCATTTT.

This clonotype was detected a few times. The chain joins TRBV13 to TRBJ2-3, with D tentatively TRBD1 (5 bases). This CDR3 is built from 16 residues. Germline V gives CDR1 PRHDT, CDR2 FYEKMQ (reference sequence). V was cut by 0 bases and J by 5 bases, with 15 bases left in between. The CDR3: CASSLGRGYQRDTQYF. For the CDR3, the DNA is TGTGCCAGCAGCTTAGGAAGGGGTTATCAGAGAGATACGCAGTATTTT.

The chain recombines TRBV29-1 with TRBJ2-4; no clear D. The CDR3 is made up of 13 amino acids. Per the germline V gene, CDR1 is SQVTM and CDR2 is ANQGSEA. Between the trimmed V and J ends, which lost 3 bases and 7 bases, there was a span of 13 bases. CDR3 protein: CSVEASGRNIQYF. The CDR3, as DNA: TGCAGCGTTGAGGCCAGTGGGCGGAACATTCAGTACTTC. Complete variable domain (other parts from reference TRBV29-1 and TRBJ2-4): SAVISQKPSRDICQRGTSLTIQCQVDSQVTMMFWYRQQPGQSLTLIATANQGSEATYESGFVIDKFPISRPNLTFSTLTVSNMSPEDSSIYLCSVEASGRNIQYFGAGTRLSVL.

The chain carries TRBV2 and TRBJ1-1, with D tentatively TRBD1 (6 bases). CDR1 is SNHLY and CDR2 is FYNNEI in the germline V gene. The CDR3 totals 12 residues. V lost 8 bases, J lost 0 bases, and 7 bases lay in between. The CDR3 loop reads CASGGVNTEAFF. The CDR3 DNA follows: TGTGCCAGCGGGGGCGTGAACACTGAAGCTTTCTTT.

This clonotype was recorded a few times. The rearrangement uses TRBV28 and TRBJ1-2; D call uncertain. CDR3 length: 13 amino acids. Between the trimmed V and J ends, which lost 2 bases and 6 bases, there was a span of 10 bases. Germline CDR1 and CDR2: MDHEN and SYDVKM. The CDR3 region has the DNA TGTGCCAGCAGTTTAGGTTTATCTGATGGCTACACCTTC. It is translated as CASSLGLSDGYTF.

This clonotype was seen a handful of times. The chain combines TRBV7-9 with TRBJ1-1, with D perhaps matching TRBD1 (6 bases). Trimming shortened V by 4 bases and J by 1 base, and 19 bases separated the two germline ends. CDR1 is SEHNR and CDR2 is FQNEAQ in the germline V gene (reference sequence). The CDR3 has 17 residues. The CDR3 coding sequence is TGTGCCAGCAGCTCCCCCGGGGGCCTGGGATCGAACACTGAAGCTTTCTTT. This codes for CASSSPGGLGSNTEAFF.